These 27 T cell receptor beta chains came from one sample sequenced in a study of T cell responses to AZD1222 COVID-19 vaccine. Sequencing was performed with immunoSEQ multiplex PCR; in TCRdb, only in-frame clones are kept and a portion is missing. The sample has approximately 130,000 clones, 70% to 90% seen once. The specimen comprised peripheral blood, sampled 28 days after the second AZD1222 dose. The receptors were sampled from an adult who received the AZD1222 COVID-19 vaccine.

The gene calls are TRBV2 and TRBJ1-1; D call uncertain. V lost 4 bases, J lost 4 bases, and 13 bases lay in between. The length of the CDR3 is 14 residues. Germline CDR1 and CDR2: SNHLY and FYNNEI. CDR3 sequence reads: CASSVEGSGTEAFF. The CDR3 DNA is TGTGCCAGCAGTGTGGAGGGATCCGGCACTGAAGCTTTCTTT.

The genes are TRBV5-1 and TRBJ2-3, with unresolved D. Germline-derived CDR1 and CDR2 are SGHRS and YFSETQ. V lost 0 bases to trimming and J lost 2 bases, with 7 bases between them. The CDR3 has 14 amino acids. The DNA of the CDR3 is TGCGCCAGCAGCTTGGATCCACCCACAGATACGCAGTATTTT. Translating it yields CASSLDPPTDTQYF.

The rearrangement uses TRBV6-5 and TRBJ1-4; tentative D call: TRBD1 (6 bases). The germline V gene has CDR1 MNHEY and CDR2 SVGAGI. The CDR3 spans 15 residues. Trimming removed 5 bases from V and 6 bases from J, with 16 bases in between. The CDR3 reads CASSPSLAGDEKLFF. In DNA, the CDR3 is TGTGCCAGCAGTCCAAGTTTGGCAGGGGATGAAAAACTGTTTTTT.

V is TRBV7-6 and J is TRBJ2-3, with 7 bases fitting TRBD2. The V segment lost 5 bases and the J segment 3 bases; nucleotides outside the gene matches: 11. Germline lookup yields CDR1 SGHVS and CDR2 FNYEAQ. This CDR3 comprises 16 residues. This CDR3 is CASSPNGGGRTDTQYF. In DNA form, the CDR3 reads TGTGCCAGCAGCCCCAATGGAGGCGGGAGAACAGATACGCAGTATTTT.

In DNA, the CDR3 is TGCGCCAGCAGCCAAGATGCTGCCGGGAATTCACCCCTCCACTTT. It is translated as CASSQDAAGNSPLHF. The chain carries TRBV4-3 and TRBJ1-6; no firm D call. This CDR3 spans 15 amino acids. Germline loops: CDR1 LGHNA, CDR2 YSLEER. V lost 0 bases and J 7 bases, leaving 10 bases between the germline ends.

This clone was found once. The J gene is TRBJ2-7, the V gene TRBV9, with unresolved D. Germline loops: CDR1 SGDLS, CDR2 YYNGEE. The V end was cut by 0 bases, the J end by 3 bases, with 7 bases between. There are 13 residues in the CDR3. CDR3 nucleotides: TGTGCCAGCAGCGTAGGGTTCAACTACGAGCAGTACTTC. This gives the protein CASSVGFNYEQYF.

The rearrangement links TRBV5-1 to TRBJ1-2, with 8 positions matching TRBD1. V shed 4 bases, J shed 6 bases, and the junction held 5 bases outside the gene matches. Per the germline V gene, CDR1 is SGHRS and CDR2 is YFSETQ. The CDR3 runs to 13 residues. CDR3 sequence (DNA): TGCGCCAGCAGCCGAGGACAGGGAGATGGCTACACCTTC. This codes for CASSRGQGDGYTF.

The chain recombines TRBV19 with TRBJ1-2; D gene uncertain. This CDR3 contains 12 residues. The V end lost 3 bases, the J end lost 4 bases, and 6 bases lay between the germline ends. Germline lookup yields CDR1 LNHDA and CDR2 SQIVND (reference sequence). Here the CDR3 DNA reads TGTGCCAGTAGTATCGGGCCCTATGGCTACACCTTC. As protein: CASSIGPYGYTF.

This sequence joins TRBV7-9 and TRBJ2-7; no firm D call. Germline V lookup: CDR1 SEHNR, CDR2 FQNEAQ (reference sequence). This CDR3 is 14 amino acids long. Trimming took 5 bases from V and 3 from J, leaving 14 bases between them. As DNA, the CDR3 is TGTGCCAGCAGCATATTGGAACGGAACTACGAGCAGTACTTC. Amino acid sequence: CASSILERNYEQYF.

V and J are TRBV11-2 and TRBJ1-2; no firm D call. CDR1 and CDR2 (germline): SGHAT, FQNNGV. The CDR3 covers 14 residues. V dropped 7 bases and J dropped 3 bases, with 15 bases sitting between them. CDR3 DNA sequence: TGTGCCAGCACCACCGGAGGGCCCCACTATGGCTACACCTTC. As protein: CASTTGGPHYGYTF.

V usage is TRBV7-2 and J usage is TRBJ1-2; 9 bases agree with TRBD1. Germline CDR1 and CDR2: SGHTA and FQGNSA. J lost 5 bases, V lost 5 bases, and 3 bases had no gene match. This CDR3 contains 13 residues. CDR3: CASSPGQGYGYTF. Written as DNA, the CDR3 is TGTGCCAGCAGCCCCGGACAGGGGTATGGCTACACCTTC. Looking up the rest from reference TRBV7-2 and TRBJ1-2 gives the full variable domain: GAGVSQSPSNKVTEKGKDVELRCDPISGHTALYWYRQSLGQGLEFLIYFQGNSAPDKSGLPSDRFSAERTGGSVSTLTIQRTQQEDSAVYLCASSPGQGYGYTFGSGTRLTVV.

This clone was picked up one time. The chain is built from TRBV2 and TRBJ1-2, with 8 bases that match TRBD1. Germline CDR1 SNHLY, CDR2 FYNNEI. CDR3 length equals 14 residues. V shed 8 bases, J shed 5 bases, and the junction held 10 bases outside the gene matches. CDR3 in DNA: TGTGCCAGCTCAGAAAACGGACAGGGATATGGCTACACCTTC. Protein sequence: CASSENGQGYGYTF.

Only a few counts were recorded for this clone. This chain uses TRBV18 with TRBJ2-7, with a tentative D call TRBD1 (6 bases). The V end was cut by 4 bases, the J end by 6 bases, with 13 bases between. The CDR3 runs to 13 residues. Germline V gives CDR1 KGHSH, CDR2 LQKENI. CDR3 sequence reads: CASSLSQGSEQYF. DNA for the CDR3: TGTGCCAGCTCACTTTCCCAGGGGTCCGAGCAGTACTTC. Combining the CDR3 with reference TRBV18 and TRBJ2-7 gives the whole variable domain NAGVMQNPRHLVRRRGQEARLRCSPMKGHSHVYWYRQLPEEGLKFMVYLQKENIIDESGMPKERFSAEFPKEGPSILRIQQVVRGDSAAYFCASSLSQGSEQYFGPGTRLTVT.

The chain couples TRBV7-3 to TRBJ2-7; TRBD1 matches at 8 bases. Germline CDR1 and CDR2: SGHTA and FQGTGA. The CDR3 consists of 14 residues. Losses at the gene ends were 5 bases for V and 6 bases for J; bases not matched to a gene: 9. The CDR3 region is CASSIGTGSLEQYF. The CDR3 nucleotides read TGTGCCAGCAGCATTGGGACAGGCTCTCTCGAGCAGTACTTC.

V gene TRBV3-1 (or the pseudogene TRBV3-2) combines with J gene TRBJ2-7; D is unresolved. The V gene's germline CDR1 is LGHDT and CDR2 YNNKEL (reference sequence). The CDR3 runs to 12 residues. V gave up 0 bases and J gave up 8 bases, with 8 bases separating them. The CDR3 DNA is TGTGCCAGCAGCCAAGAAGTCCGAAAGCAGTACTTC. Protein sequence: CASSQEVRKQYF.

The chain has TRBV5-8 and TRBJ1-1, with no clear D. This CDR3 has 13 amino acids. Per the germline V gene, CDR1 is SGHTS and CDR2 is YDEGEE. V lost 2 bases to trimming and J lost 0 bases, with 5 bases between them. The CDR3 region has the DNA TGTGCCAGCAGCTTTGGATTGAACACTGAAGCTTTCTTT. The encoded protein is CASSFGLNTEAFF.

This sequence joins TRBV5-1 and TRBJ2-5, with 13 bases identical to TRBD2. Germline V gene sequence: CDR1 SGHRS, CDR2 YFSETQ. This CDR3 contains 16 residues. After removal of 4 bases from V and 7 bases from J, the junction contained 10 bases not matched to a gene. The CDR3 sequence: CASSVGGLAGEVTQYF. The CDR3 DNA reads TGCGCCAGCAGCGTGGGCGGACTAGCGGGAGAAGTGACCCAGTACTTC. The full variable domain, with the rest looked up from reference TRBV5-1 and TRBJ2-5, is KAGVTQTPRYLIKTRGQQVTLSCSPISGHRSVSWYQQTPGQGLQFLFEYFSETQRNKGNFPGRFSGRQFSNSRSEMNVSTLELGDSALYLCASSVGGLAGEVTQYFGPGTRLLVL.

The V gene is TRBV9, the J gene TRBJ2-2, with TRBD2 matching 10 bases. Germline lookup yields CDR1 SGDLS and CDR2 YYNGEE. The V gene end was trimmed by 4 bases and the J gene end by 0 bases; junction bases not matched to a gene: 3. This CDR3 spans 16 amino acids. The CDR3: CASSLTSGTNTGELFF. CDR3 sequence (DNA): TGTGCCAGCAGCCTTACTAGCGGGACGAACACCGGGGAGCTGTTTTTT.

The chain joins TRBV2 to TRBJ1-1; maybe TRBD1 (5 bases). V was pared by 9 bases and J by 5 bases, with 10 bases between. Germline CDR1 SNHLY, CDR2 FYNNEI. The CDR3 consists of 11 residues. The chain's CDR3 is CASGRGTEAFF. The CDR3 nucleotides read TGTGCCAGTGGACGGGGGACTGAAGCTTTCTTT.

This chain connects TRBV5-6 to TRBJ2-7; TRBD1 agrees at 7 bases. Germline V gives CDR1 SGHDT, CDR2 YYEEEE. J gave up 1 base and V 7 bases, and 17 bases lay outside the gene matches. The CDR3 sequence is 17 residues long. CDR3 residues: CASPRNRDRAGSYEQYF. The CDR3 DNA sequence: TGTGCCAGCCCCCGAAACAGAGACAGGGCCGGATCCTACGAGCAGTACTTC.

This clone was seen a single time. In DNA form, the CDR3 reads TGTGCCAGCAGCCGGCTCGGTTGGGGCTCTGGAAACACCATATATTTT. Protein: CASSRLGWGSGNTIYF. The chain links TRBV3-1 (or the pseudogene TRBV3-2) to TRBJ1-3; D unclear. Trimming took off 4 bases at V and 0 bases at J, with 13 bases between the two ends. The CDR3 is made up of 16 amino acids. Germline-derived CDR1 and CDR2 are LGHDT and YNNKEL (reference sequence).

The chain recombines TRBV2 with TRBJ2-3, with 9 bases identical to TRBD2. CDR1 is SNHLY, CDR2 FYNNEI, per germline. V dropped 7 bases and J dropped 6; count of bases not matched to a gene: 8. The length of the CDR3 is 14 residues. The CDR3 DNA reads TGTGCCAGCACCCCGGGACTAGCCATCGATACGCAGTATTTT. It yields the protein CASTPGLAIDTQYF. The whole variable domain, filled in from reference TRBV2 and TRBJ2-3, reads EPEVTQTPSHQVTQMGQEVILRCVPISNHLYFYWYRQILGQKVEFLVSFYNNEISEKSEIFDDQFSVERPDGSNFTLKIRSTKLEDSAMYFCASTPGLAIDTQYFGPGTRLTVL.

The J gene is TRBJ1-1, the V gene TRBV10-3; 7 bases are shared with TRBD1. V was pared by 6 bases and J by 5 bases, with 12 bases of the junction left unmatched. The germline V gene encodes CDR1 ENHRY and CDR2 SYGVKD. This CDR3 spans 15 amino acids. CDR3 residues: CAISNRGGEGTEAFF. CDR3 DNA sequence: TGTGCCATCAGCAACAGGGGTGGGGAGGGGACTGAAGCTTTCTTT.

This chain connects TRBV2 to TRBJ2-7; 8 nucleotides align to TRBD2. Trimming took 4 bases from V and 0 from J; bases not matched to a gene: 8. There are 16 residues in the CDR3. Germline V gene sequence: CDR1 SNHLY, CDR2 FYNNEI. As DNA, the CDR3 is TGTGCCAGCAGTGTAGACGGGGGGGACGGCTCCTACGAGCAGTACTTC. Translating it yields CASSVDGGDGSYEQYF.

The CDR3 loop is CASKKNTEAFF. CDR3 in DNA: TGTGCCAGCAAGAAGAACACTGAAGCTTTCTTT. The chain employs TRBV6-5 and TRBJ1-1; D uncertain. Germline V lookup: CDR1 MNHEY, CDR2 SVGAGI. The CDR3 runs 11 residues. V gave up 7 bases and J gave up 1 base, with 4 bases separating them.

The V gene is TRBV12-3 or TRBV12-4, the J gene TRBJ1-4; D might be TRBD1 (5 bases). The CDR3 is made up of 13 amino acids. V lost 6 bases and J lost 13, with 18 bases in between. The CDR3 DNA is TGTGCCAGCAGCTATTCTACAGGTTATGGACTGTTTTTT. Translation gives CASSYSTGYGLFF.

V usage is TRBV18 and J usage is TRBJ1-1, with 8 bases that match TRBD1. The junction had 10 bases not matched to a gene; V was cut back by 0 bases and J by 10 bases. The length of the CDR3 is 15 residues. CDR1 and CDR2 from the germline V gene are KGHSH and LQKENI. The CDR3: CASSPPSTGAPAAFF. DNA for the CDR3: TGTGCCAGCTCACCACCGTCGACAGGGGCCCCTGCAGCTTTCTTT.